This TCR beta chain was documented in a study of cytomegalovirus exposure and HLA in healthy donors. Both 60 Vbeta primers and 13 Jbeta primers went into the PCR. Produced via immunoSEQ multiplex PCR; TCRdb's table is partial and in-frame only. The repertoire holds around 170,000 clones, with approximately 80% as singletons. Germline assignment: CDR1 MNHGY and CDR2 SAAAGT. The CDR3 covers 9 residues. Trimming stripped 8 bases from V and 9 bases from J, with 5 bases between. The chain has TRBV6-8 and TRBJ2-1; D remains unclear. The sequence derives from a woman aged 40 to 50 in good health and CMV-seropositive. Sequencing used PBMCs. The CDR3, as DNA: TGTGCCAGCGTGCGTGAGCAGTTCTTC. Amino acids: CASVREQFF.